This is a list of T cell receptor beta chains from one sample in a study of beta chain features in type 1 diabetes. Here immunoSEQ multiplex PCR was the method, and the copy in TCRdb shows in-frame clones only, minus some. The table records over 350,000 clones, approximately 15% of them present only once. Sequenced sample: naive CD4+ T cells from blood. The receptors shown here come from a woman aged 18-29 years in good health. The CDR3 runs from the conserved cysteine through the conserved F or W. Each record gives: J gene, D gene, clone size, V gene, CDR3 protein, CDR3 DNA. D genes are given only for firm matches. The size entry is marked missing in some rows and otherwise reads once, few, many or a size class.

TRBJ1-1	.	few	TRBV6-5	CASSPHDTEAFF	TGTGCCAGCAGTCCCCATGACACTGAAGCTTTCTTT
TRBJ1-4	.	.	TRBV15	CATSRARGMGEKLFF	TGTGCCACCAGCAGAGCCCGGGGAATGGGAGAAAAACTGTTTTTT
TRBJ2-6	.	few	TRBV2	CASSELSSGANVLTF	TGTGCCAGCAGTGAATTGAGCTCTGGGGCCAACGTCCTGACTTTC
TRBJ2-7	.	.	TRBV6-5	CASSSAYEQYF	TGTGCCAGCAGTTCCGCCTACGAGCAGTACTTC
TRBJ2-5	.	.	TRBV30	CAWSTGQWQTQYF	TGTGCCTGGAGTACTGGACAGTGGCAGACCCAGTACTTC
TRBJ1-5	.	few	TRBV7-9	CASSQGRDQPQHF	TGTGCCAGCAGCCAGGGTCGGGATCAGCCCCAGCATTTT
TRBJ2-7	.	few	TRBV5-1	CASSSRQGSDEQYF	TGCGCCAGCAGCTCGCGGCAGGGTTCGGACGAGCAGTACTTC
TRBJ1-5	TRBD1	few	TRBV5-1	CASSLGPTGDQPQHF	TGCGCCAGCAGCTTGGGGCCGACAGGGGATCAGCCCCAGCATTTT
TRBJ2-7	TRBD2	few	TRBV13	CASSFLGLAGVNEQYF	TGTGCCAGCAGCTTTCTAGGACTAGCGGGAGTAAACGAGCAGTACTTC
TRBJ1-2	TRBD1	few	TRBV25-1	CASSKGTAYGYTF	TGTGCCAGCAGTAAGGGGACAGCCTATGGCTACACCTTC
TRBJ2-1	TRBD2	few	TRBV7-2	CASSLDGSGSSYNEQFF	TGTGCCAGCAGCTTAGATGGTAGCGGGAGCTCCTACAATGAGCAGTTCTTC
TRBJ2-3	.	few	TRBV2	CASSEGGHQAWDTQYF	TGTGCCAGCAGTGAAGGGGGGCATCAGGCGTGGGATACGCAGTATTTT
TRBJ2-2	TRBD1	.	TRBV30	CAWGRDRGRYTGELFF	TGTGCCTGGGGGAGGGACAGGGGGAGATACACCGGGGAGCTGTTTTTT
TRBJ1-1	TRBD1	few	TRBV4-3	CASSQAGGQATEAFF	TGCGCCAGCAGCCAAGCAGGGGGCCAGGCCACTGAAGCTTTCTTT
TRBJ2-1	TRBD2	.	TRBV4-2	CASSQTSGGYNEQFF	TGTGCCAGCAGCCAAACTAGCGGAGGTTACAATGAGCAGTTCTTC
TRBJ2-7	.	.	TRBV4-2	CASSQDTAGLRLSNEQYF	TGTGCCAGCAGCCAAGATACCGCTGGACTTAGACTCTCCAACGAGCAGTACTTC
TRBJ1-1	.	few	TRBV5-4	CASSLRGTEAFF	TGTGCCAGCAGCTTGAGGGGGACTGAAGCTTTCTTT
TRBJ2-2	.	few	TRBV30	CAWTRNTGELFF	TGTGCCTGGACGAGGAACACCGGGGAGCTGTTTTTT
TRBJ2-6	TRBD1	.	TRBV5-4	CASSLLGTVLSGANVLTF	TGTGCCAGCAGCTTGTTAGGGACAGTCCTCTCTGGGGCCAACGTCCTGACTTTC
TRBJ1-5	.	.	TRBV6-4	CASSEVLGQPQHF	TGTGCCAGCAGTGAAGTGCTAGGTCAGCCCCAGCATTTT
TRBJ2-2	.	.	TRBV9	CASSVGPGNTGELFF	TGTGCCAGCAGCGTAGGCCCGGGGAACACCGGGGAGCTGTTTTTT
TRBJ2-2	TRBD1	few	TRBV7-2	CASSKGQDGTGELFF	TGTGCCAGCAGCAAGGGACAGGACGGCACCGGGGAGCTGTTTTTT
TRBJ2-1	TRBD1	.	TRBV19	CASRDRGNNEQFF	TGTGCCAGCCGGGACAGGGGAAACAATGAGCAGTTCTTC
TRBJ1-1	.	.	TRBV28	CASSLYPGTEAFF	TGTGCCAGCAGTTTGTACCCCGGCACTGAAGCTTTCTTT
TRBJ2-7	TRBD2	.	TRBV2	CASSARTSREKQYF	TGTGCCAGCAGTGCTAGGACTAGCCGGGAAAAGCAGTACTTC
TRBJ1-2	.	few	TRBV30	CAWTVNYGYTF	TGTGCCTGGACCGTGAACTATGGCTACACCTTC
TRBJ2-1	TRBD2	once	TRBV5-6	CASKVGLAGVGEQFF	TGTGCCAGCAAAGTCGGACTAGCGGGAGTAGGTGAGCAGTTCTTC
TRBJ2-1	.	few	TRBV30	CAWSLSTTFEQFF	TGTGCCTGGAGCCTATCTACCACGTTTGAGCAGTTCTTC
TRBJ2-7	TRBD1	.	TRBV6-1	CASRSGTGYEQYF	TGTGCCAGCAGATCCGGGACAGGTTACGAGCAGTACTTC
TRBJ1-5	TRBD1	few	TRBV11-2	CASSKGQHSNQPQHF	TGTGCCAGCAGCAAGGGACAGCATAGCAATCAGCCCCAGCATTTT
TRBJ2-2	TRBD2	few	TRBV4-2	CASSPPLSGRAYGELFF	TGTGCCAGCAGCCCCCCCCTTAGCGGGAGAGCTTACGGGGAGCTGTTTTTT
TRBJ2-1	.	.	TRBV5-1	CASSLGRDLNNEQFF	TGCGCCAGCAGCTTGGGGAGGGACTTAAACAATGAGCAGTTCTTC
TRBJ2-7	TRBD1	few	TRBV4-3	CASSQVRTGGHEQYF	TGCGCCAGCAGCCAAGTCCGGACAGGGGGCCACGAGCAGTACTTC
TRBJ2-1	.	few	TRBV18	CASSLDYLSYNEQFF	TGTGCCAGCTCACTGGACTACCTCTCCTACAATGAGCAGTTCTTC
TRBJ1-1	TRBD1	.	TRBV4-3	CASSQELQGEAFF	TGCGCCAGCAGCCAAGAATTACAGGGGGAAGCTTTCTTT
TRBJ2-1	TRBD2	.	TRBV7-6	CASSRSGRGGNEQFF	TGTGCCAGCAGCCGGAGCGGGAGAGGGGGGAATGAGCAGTTCTTC
TRBJ2-5	.	few	TRBV18	CASSPRTEETQYF	TGTGCCAGCTCACCGAGGACAGAAGAGACCCAGTACTTC
TRBJ1-2	.	.	TRBV28	CASAEGGAPNYVGYTF	TGTGCCAGCGCAGAAGGGGGGGCACCGAACTATGTAGGCTACACCTTC
TRBJ2-4	TRBD2	.	TRBV11-2	CASSRILAGDGNIQYF	TGTGCCAGCAGCCGAATACTAGCGGGAGACGGTAACATTCAGTACTTC
TRBJ2-1	.	few	TRBV7-9	CASSLGSQNEQFF	TGTGCCAGCAGCCTGGGGAGCCAAAATGAGCAGTTCTTC
TRBJ1-5	.	few	TRBV11-2	CASSMGGGTNQPQHF	TGTGCCAGCAGTATGGGGGGGGGCACCAATCAGCCCCAGCATTTT
TRBJ1-1	.	few	TRBV5-1	CASSLERSNTEAFF	TGCGCCAGCAGCTTGGAGAGGTCGAACACTGAAGCTTTCTTT
TRBJ1-2	TRBD1	few	TRBV4-2	CASSQASGGYSGYTF	TGTGCCAGCAGCCAAGCCTCAGGGGGCTATAGTGGCTACACCTTC
TRBJ2-7	.	.	TRBV25-1	CASSTRQSAQYF	TGTGCCAGCAGTACTCGACAGTCCGCGCAGTACTTC
TRBJ2-7	TRBD2	few	TRBV7-2	CASSTPPGLKSDEQYF	TGTGCCAGCAGCACCCCTCCGGGACTAAAGTCCGACGAGCAGTACTTC
TRBJ1-5	TRBD1	few	TRBV4-2	CASSQADRGNQPQHF	TGTGCCAGCAGCCAAGCCGACAGGGGCAATCAGCCCCAGCATTTT
TRBJ2-7	.	few	TRBV5-1	CASSRDSDYEQYF	TGCGCCAGCAGCAGGGACTCAGATTACGAGCAGTACTTC
TRBJ2-3	.	.	TRBV10-3	CAIAGTNTDTQYF	TGTGCCATCGCAGGCACCAACACAGATACGCAGTATTTT
TRBJ2-5	TRBD1	.	TRBV5-1	CASSPDRGTQYF	TGCGCCAGCAGCCCGGACAGGGGAACCCAGTACTTC
TRBJ2-4	TRBD1	.	TRBV28	CASSWGQLAKNIQYF	TGTGCCAGCAGTTGGGGACAGCTAGCCAAAAACATTCAGTACTTC
TRBJ2-5	TRBD2	.	TRBV7-2	CASSLVLRAGVQETQYF	TGTGCCAGCAGCTTAGTGCTCCGCGCGGGGGTACAAGAGACCCAGTACTTC
TRBJ1-1	.	.	TRBV30	CAWARGNTEAFF	TGTGCCTGGGCGAGAGGGAACACTGAAGCTTTCTTT
TRBJ2-1	TRBD2	few	TRBV5-1	CASSLTSGSSYNEQFF	TGCGCCAGCAGTCTGACTAGCGGGAGCTCCTACAATGAGCAGTTCTTC
TRBJ2-2	TRBD1	few	TRBV9	CASRAGQGNTGELFF	TGTGCCAGCAGGGCTGGACAGGGCAACACCGGGGAGCTGTTTTTT
TRBJ1-2	TRBD1	few	TRBV10-3	CAISQQGDYGYTF	TGTGCCATCAGCCAACAGGGGGACTATGGCTACACCTTC